This T cell receptor (beta chain) was captured in a study of blood T cell repertoires in COVID-19. The repertoire was sequenced with immunoSEQ multiplex PCR; TCRdb's copy has only in-frame clones and lacks some. This sample carries over 100,000 clones, roughly nine tenths of them seen once, and the ten largest clones take around 4.6%. The CDR3 has 15 residues. V gave up 4 bases and J gave up 1 base; unmatched junction bases: 7. The V gene's germline CDR1 is SGHRS and CDR2 YFSETQ. The sequencing input was peripheral blood. This clonotype was sampled from a man in his forties or fifties with acute or convalescent COVID-19. This chain joins TRBV5-1 and TRBJ1-1; 7 bases map to TRBD1. CDR3 protein: CASSPARDRNTEAFF. Here the CDR3 DNA reads TGCGCCAGCAGCCCCGCCCGGGACAGGAACACTGAAGCTTTCTTT.